The rows below give T cell receptor beta chains drawn from one sample of a study of T cells after yellow fever vaccination. TCRdb analysed the 5' RACE reads with MiXCR anew, one entry per CDR3 protein. The sample contains about 49,000 distinct CDR3 sequences, about 7.4% of which appear only once. The sample consisted of CD8+ T cells sorted from PBMCs, taken around 15 days after the first yellow fever vaccination. The receptors here all came from a man younger than 35 who received the YFV17D yellow fever vaccine. Both conserved end residues are part of each CDR3. The order of the fields is J gene, clone size, D gene, V gene, CDR3 protein, CDR3 DNA. D genes are given only for firm matches. Part of the rows lack a size; the others show once, few, many or a class for expanded clones.

TRBJ2-1	-	-	TRBV3-1	CASTRTEPPSSSYNEQFF	TGTGCCAGCACCCGGACTGAACCACCTTCCAGCTCCTACAATGAGCAGTTCTTC
TRBJ1-3	-	-	TRBV6-5	CASSSDISSGNTIYF	TGTGCCAGCAGTTCGGACATTTCCTCTGGAAACACCATATATTTT
TRBJ2-7	many	-	TRBV5-1	CASSLVGSTYEQYF	TGCGCCAGCAGCTTGGTGGGGTCTACCTACGAGCAGTACTTC
TRBJ1-4	many	-	TRBV7-2	CASSLGTTTNEKLFF	TGTGCCAGCAGCCTTGGGACAACAACTAATGAAAAACTGTTTTTT
TRBJ1-5	many	-	TRBV11-2	CASSLGPGSGQPQHF	TGTGCCAGCAGCTTGGGTCCGGGTAGCGGTCAGCCCCAGCATTTT
TRBJ2-1	many	-	TRBV29-1	CSVEKYGRLHNEQFF	TGCAGCGTTGAAAAATATGGCCGGCTTCACAATGAGCAGTTCTTC
TRBJ2-7	many	TRBD1	TRBV4-3	CASSPGQGSSYEQYF	TGCGCCAGCAGCCCGGGACAGGGGAGCTCCTACGAGCAGTACTTC
TRBJ2-2	many	TRBD1	TRBV29-1	CSVRDRGTGELFF	TGCAGCGTCCGGGACAGGGGAACCGGGGAGCTGTTTTTT
TRBJ1-1	many	TRBD1	TRBV20-1	CSAQKRKTGGETEAFF	TGCAGTGCACAGAAAAGGAAAACAGGGGGCGAAACTGAAGCTTTCTTT
TRBJ1-4	few	-	TRBV19	CASRGNWGQSTNEKLFF	TGTGCCAGCCGAGGCAATTGGGGGCAATCAACTAATGAAAAACTGTTTTTT
TRBJ2-7	many	TRBD1	TRBV29-1	CSVRDRERPEQYF	TGCAGCGTTCGGGACAGGGAACGACCCGAGCAGTACTTC
TRBJ1-5	many	TRBD1	TRBV5-1	CASSPGTGNQPQHF	TGCGCCAGCAGCCCCGGGACAGGGAATCAGCCCCAGCATTTT
TRBJ2-3	many	-	TRBV5-1	CASSLYGGTDTQYF	TGCGCCAGCAGCTTGTACGGGGGCACAGATACGCAGTATTTT
TRBJ2-3	-	-	TRBV4-1	CASSQESGSTDTQYF	TGCGCCAGCAGCCAAGAGTCGGGGAGCACAGATACGCAGTATTTT
TRBJ2-7	many	TRBD2	TRBV28	CASSFWAPSGGSSSYEQYF	TGTGCCAGCAGTTTTTGGGCCCCTAGCGGGGGGTCGAGCTCCTACGAGCAGTACTTC
TRBJ1-2	-	-	TRBV20-1	CSASLLGYTNYGYTF	TGCAGTGCTAGTCTACTGGGGTATACTAACTATGGCTACACCTTC
TRBJ2-7	many	-	TRBV6-5	CASSYLGPTGAPYEQYF	TGTGCCAGCAGTTACTTGGGGCCGACGGGGGCACCCTACGAGCAGTACTTC
TRBJ2-3	few	TRBD2	TRBV7-2	CASSLRTSGAYDTQYF	TGTGCCAGCAGCTTAAGGACTAGCGGGGCGTACGATACGCAGTATTTT
TRBJ1-4	-	TRBD1	TRBV7-9	CASSLQDREWEKLFF	TGTGCCAGCAGCTTACAGGACAGGGAATGGGAAAAACTGTTTTTT
TRBJ2-5	many	TRBD1	TRBV13	CASSLGGQGLGETQYF	TGTGCCAGCAGCCTAGGGGGACAGGGCCTGGGGGAGACCCAGTACTTC
TRBJ2-2	many	-	TRBV7-8	CASSFFTGELFF	TGTGCCAGCAGCTTTTTTACCGGGGAGCTGTTTTTT
TRBJ2-2	many	-	TRBV9	CASSAHRVGTGELFF	TGTGCCAGCAGCGCACACAGGGTAGGCACCGGGGAGCTGTTTTTT
TRBJ1-5	many	-	TRBV4-1	CASSLNDRISNQPQHF	TGCGCCAGCAGCCTAAATGACAGGATTAGCAATCAGCCCCAGCATTTT
TRBJ2-5	few	TRBD2	TRBV4-1	CASSQWTSGGGQETQYF	TGCGCCAGCAGCCAATGGACTAGCGGGGGAGGTCAAGAGACCCAGTACTTC
TRBJ2-1	many	TRBD2	TRBV3-1	CASSQATSGGNEQFF	TGTGCCAGCAGCCAAGCGACTAGCGGGGGGAATGAGCAGTTCTTC
TRBJ2-5	many	-	TRBV29-1	CSVDEAQYF	TGCAGCGTTGACGAGGCCCAGTACTTC
TRBJ2-1	few	-	TRBV4-3	CASSQDRGTHNEQFF	TGCGCCAGCAGCCAAGACCGAGGGACCCACAATGAGCAGTTCTTC
TRBJ2-5	few	TRBD2	TRBV4-3	CASSLYGGYDQETQYF	TGCGCCAGCAGCCTTTACGGGGGGTATGACCAAGAGACCCAGTACTTC
TRBJ2-1	many	-	TRBV12-3/TRBV12-4	CASSRGLSSYNEQFF	TGTGCCAGCAGCCGGGGGCTAAGCTCCTACAATGAGCAGTTCTTC
TRBJ1-2	-	-	TRBV4-3	CASSQGIYRRYGYTF	TGCGCCAGCAGCCAAGGAATCTACCGGCGCTATGGCTACACCTTC
TRBJ1-6	-	TRBD1	TRBV9	CASSGTGTGGRDSPLHF	TGTGCCAGCAGCGGAACCGGGACAGGGGGCCGGGATTCACCCCTCCACTTT
TRBJ2-2	many	-	TRBV10-2	CASSESYSTGELFF	TGCGCCAGCAGTGAGTCGTACAGCACCGGGGAGCTGTTTTTT
TRBJ2-1	many	-	TRBV7-2	CASSDPGGPGSYNEQFF	TGTGCCAGCAGCGACCCCGGGGGGCCAGGCTCCTACAATGAGCAGTTCTTC
TRBJ1-1	many	-	TRBV7-9	CASSLARKSSEAFF	TGTGCCAGCAGCTTAGCGCGCAAGTCTTCTGAAGCTTTCTTT
TRBJ2-1	many	-	TRBV13	CASSLQGYNEQFF	TGTGCCAGCAGCTTACAGGGGTACAATGAGCAGTTCTTC
TRBJ2-1	many	TRBD2	TRBV12-3/TRBV12-4	CASSFRTSGDNEQFF	TGTGCCAGCAGTTTCCGGACTAGCGGGGACAATGAGCAGTTCTTC
TRBJ2-3	many	-	TRBV6-5	CASSFTQGFSTDTQYF	TGTGCCAGCAGTTTTACTCAGGGGTTCTCCACAGATACGCAGTATTTT
TRBJ2-1	many	TRBD2	TRBV6-2/TRBV6-3	CASSRAGFYNEQFF	TGTGCCAGCAGTCGAGCGGGGTTCTACAATGAGCAGTTCTTC
TRBJ2-5	many	-	TRBV29-1	CSTQRGAEETQYF	TGCAGCACCCAAAGGGGGGCGGAAGAGACCCAGTACTTC
TRBJ2-1	-	TRBD2	TRBV6-5	CASSFRGGAYNEQFF	TGTGCCAGCAGTTTTCGCGGGGGGGCCTACAATGAGCAGTTCTTC
TRBJ1-4	few	TRBD1	TRBV15	CATSRRAGTGDAKLFF	TGTGCCACCAGCAGGAGGGCCGGGACAGGGGATGCAAAACTGTTTTTT
TRBJ2-1	many	-	TRBV15	CATSREGDPSSYNEQFF	TGTGCCACCAGCAGAGAAGGAGATCCTAGCTCCTACAATGAGCAGTTCTTC